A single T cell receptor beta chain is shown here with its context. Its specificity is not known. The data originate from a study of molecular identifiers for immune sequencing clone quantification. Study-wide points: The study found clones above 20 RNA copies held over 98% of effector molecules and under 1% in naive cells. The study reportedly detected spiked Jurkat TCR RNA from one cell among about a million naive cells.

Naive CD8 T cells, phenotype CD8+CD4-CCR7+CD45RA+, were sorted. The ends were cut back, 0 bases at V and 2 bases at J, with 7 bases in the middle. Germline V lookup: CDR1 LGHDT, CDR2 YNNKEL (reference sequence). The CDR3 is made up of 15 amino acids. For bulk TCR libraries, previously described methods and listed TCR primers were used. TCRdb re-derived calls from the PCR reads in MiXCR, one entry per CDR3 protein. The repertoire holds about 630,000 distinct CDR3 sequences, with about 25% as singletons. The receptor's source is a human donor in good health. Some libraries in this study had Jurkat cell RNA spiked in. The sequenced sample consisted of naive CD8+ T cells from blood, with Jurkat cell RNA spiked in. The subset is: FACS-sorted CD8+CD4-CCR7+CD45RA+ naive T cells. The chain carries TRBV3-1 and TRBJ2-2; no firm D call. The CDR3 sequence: CASSQERLNTGELFF. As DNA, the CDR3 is TGTGCCAGCAGCCAAGAGCGACTTAACACCGGGGAGCTGTTTTTT.